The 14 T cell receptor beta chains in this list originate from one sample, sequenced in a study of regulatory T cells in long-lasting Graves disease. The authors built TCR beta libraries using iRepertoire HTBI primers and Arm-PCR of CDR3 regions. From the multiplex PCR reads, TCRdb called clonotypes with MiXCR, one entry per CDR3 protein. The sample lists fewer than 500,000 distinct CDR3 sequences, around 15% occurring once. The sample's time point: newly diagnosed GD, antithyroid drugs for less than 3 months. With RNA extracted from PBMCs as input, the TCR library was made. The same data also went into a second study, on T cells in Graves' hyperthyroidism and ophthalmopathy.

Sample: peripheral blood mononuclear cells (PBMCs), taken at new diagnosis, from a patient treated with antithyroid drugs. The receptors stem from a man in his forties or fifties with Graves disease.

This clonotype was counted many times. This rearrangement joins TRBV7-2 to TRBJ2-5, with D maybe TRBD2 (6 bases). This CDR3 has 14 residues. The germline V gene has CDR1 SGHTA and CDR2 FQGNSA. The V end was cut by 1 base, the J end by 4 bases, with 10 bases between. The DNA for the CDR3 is TGTGCCAGCAGCTTAGGGAGGGGTTCAGAGACCCAGTACTTC. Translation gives CASSLGRGSETQYF.

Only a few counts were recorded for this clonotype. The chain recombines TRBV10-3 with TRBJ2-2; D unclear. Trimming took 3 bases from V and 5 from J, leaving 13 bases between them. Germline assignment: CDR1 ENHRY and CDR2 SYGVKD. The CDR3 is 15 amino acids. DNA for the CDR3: TGTGCCATCAGTGATATAGTGTCTACGACCGGGGAGCTGTTTTTT. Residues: CAISDIVSTTGELFF.

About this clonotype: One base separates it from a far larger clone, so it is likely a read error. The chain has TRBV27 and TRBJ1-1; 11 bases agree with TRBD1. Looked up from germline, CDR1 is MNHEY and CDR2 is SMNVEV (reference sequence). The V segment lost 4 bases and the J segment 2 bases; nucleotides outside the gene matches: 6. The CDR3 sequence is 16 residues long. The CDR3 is CASSSDRGRVNTEAFF. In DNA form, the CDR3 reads TGTGCCAGCAGTTCGGACAGGGGGCGGGTAAACACTGAAGCTTTCTTT.

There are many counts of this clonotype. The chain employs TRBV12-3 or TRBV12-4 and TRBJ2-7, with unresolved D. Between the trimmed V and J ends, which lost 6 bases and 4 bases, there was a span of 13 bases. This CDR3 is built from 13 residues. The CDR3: CASRRGPTYEQYF. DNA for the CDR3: TGTGCCAGCAGGAGAGGACCGACTTACGAGCAGTACTTC.

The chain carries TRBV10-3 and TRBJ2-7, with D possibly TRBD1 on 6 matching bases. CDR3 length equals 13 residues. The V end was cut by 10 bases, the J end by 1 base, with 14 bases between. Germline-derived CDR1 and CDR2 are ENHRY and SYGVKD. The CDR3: CASQQGGSYEQYF. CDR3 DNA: TGTGCCAGCCAACAGGGCGGATCCTACGAGCAGTACTTC.

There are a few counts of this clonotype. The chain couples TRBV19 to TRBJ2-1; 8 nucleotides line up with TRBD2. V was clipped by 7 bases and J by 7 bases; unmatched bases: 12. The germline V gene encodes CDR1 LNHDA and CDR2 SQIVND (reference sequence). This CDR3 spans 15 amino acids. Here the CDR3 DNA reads TGTGCCAGTACCCGAGCGGGAGCAGGTTTAAATGAGCAGTTCTTC. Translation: CASTRAGAGLNEQFF.

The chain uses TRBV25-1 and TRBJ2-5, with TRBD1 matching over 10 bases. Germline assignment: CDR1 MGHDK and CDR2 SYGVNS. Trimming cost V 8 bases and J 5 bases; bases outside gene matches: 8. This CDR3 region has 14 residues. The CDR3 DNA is TGTGCCAGCGGGGACAGGGGAGTCGGTGAGACCCAGTACTTC. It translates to CASGDRGVGETQYF.

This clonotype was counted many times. The CDR3 nucleotides read TGTGCCTGGAGTAGGCTTTACAATGAGCAGTTCTTC. It yields the protein CAWSRLYNEQFF. The V call is TRBV30, the J call TRBJ2-1; D is undetermined. This CDR3 has 12 amino acids. V lost 2 bases to trimming and J lost 4 bases, with 6 bases between them. Per the germline V gene, CDR1 is GTSNPN and CDR2 is SVGIG (reference sequence).

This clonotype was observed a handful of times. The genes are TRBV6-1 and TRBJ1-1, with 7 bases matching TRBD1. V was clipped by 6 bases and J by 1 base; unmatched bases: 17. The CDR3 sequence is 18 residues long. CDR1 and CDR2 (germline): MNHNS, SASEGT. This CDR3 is CASRPDRSGNGGNTEAFF. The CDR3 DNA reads TGTGCCAGCAGACCGGACAGGTCTGGCAATGGGGGGAACACTGAAGCTTTCTTT.

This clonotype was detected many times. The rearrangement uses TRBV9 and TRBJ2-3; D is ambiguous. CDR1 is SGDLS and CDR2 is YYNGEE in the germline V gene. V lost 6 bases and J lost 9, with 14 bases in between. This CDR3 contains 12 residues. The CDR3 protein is CASNEPGATQYF. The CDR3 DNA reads TGTGCCAGCAACGAACCAGGCGCAACGCAGTATTTT. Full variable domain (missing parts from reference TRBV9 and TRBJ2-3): DSGVTQTPKHLITATGQRVTLRCSPRSGDLSVYWYQQSLDQGLQFLIQYYNGEERAKGNILERFSAQQFPDLHSELNLSSLELGDSALYFCASNEPGATQYFGPGTRLTVL.

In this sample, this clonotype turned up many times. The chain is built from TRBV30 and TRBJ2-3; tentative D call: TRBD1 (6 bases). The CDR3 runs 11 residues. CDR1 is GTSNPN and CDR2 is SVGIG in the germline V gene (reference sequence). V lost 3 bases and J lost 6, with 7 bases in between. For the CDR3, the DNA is TGTGCCTGGAGAGACAGGGATACGCAGTATTTT. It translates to CAWRDRDTQYF. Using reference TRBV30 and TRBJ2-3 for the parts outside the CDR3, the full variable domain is SQTIHQWPATLVQPVGSPLSLECTVEGTSNPNLYWYRQAAGRGLQLLFYSVGIGQISSEVPQNLSASRPQDRQFILSSKKLLLSDSGFYLCAWRDRDTQYFGPGTRLTVL.

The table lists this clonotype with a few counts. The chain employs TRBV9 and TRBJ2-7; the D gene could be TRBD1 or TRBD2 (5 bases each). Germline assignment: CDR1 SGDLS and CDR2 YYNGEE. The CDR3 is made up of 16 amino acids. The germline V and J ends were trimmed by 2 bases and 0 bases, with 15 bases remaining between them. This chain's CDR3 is CASSVTPGQSSYEQYF. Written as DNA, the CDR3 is TGTGCCAGCAGCGTGACGCCGGGGCAGAGCTCCTACGAGCAGTACTTC.

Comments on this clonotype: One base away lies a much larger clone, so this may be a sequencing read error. The CDR3 sequence is CASSPTRTSCSYEQYF. CDR3 bases: TGTGCCAGCAGCCCAACAAGGACTAGCTGCTCCTACGAGCAGTACTTC. The V call is TRBV7-9, the J call TRBJ2-7; 8 nucleotides align to TRBD2. V lost 5 bases and J lost 0; bases outside the gene matches: 9. The CDR3 length is 16 residues. Germline assignment: CDR1 SEHNR and CDR2 FQNEAQ (reference sequence). The full variable domain, with the rest looked up from reference TRBV7-9 and TRBJ2-7, is DTGVSQNPRHKITKRGQNVTFRCDPISEHNRLYWYRQTLGQGPEFLTYFQNEAQLEKSRLLSDRFSAERPKGSFSTLEIQRTEQGDSAMYLCASSPTRTSCSYEQYFGPGTRLTVT.

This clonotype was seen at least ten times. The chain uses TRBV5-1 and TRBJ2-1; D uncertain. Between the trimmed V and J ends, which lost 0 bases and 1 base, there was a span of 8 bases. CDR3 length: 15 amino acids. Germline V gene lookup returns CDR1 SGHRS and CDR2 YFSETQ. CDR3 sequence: CASSLGLYSYNEQFF. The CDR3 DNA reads TGCGCCAGCAGCTTGGGGCTGTATTCCTACAATGAGCAGTTCTTC.